Sequencing of this TCR beta chain was carried out in a study of shared clonotypes between healthy human individuals. Study-wide findings and caveats: Rarefaction exposed incomplete sorted-subset sequencing despite large depth. Generation probabilities of non-shared clonotypes were lower (relative to those shared by all four donors).

It was CD45RO-negative cells, positively selected for CCR7, that made up naive CD8 cells, with terminally differentiated effector memory CD45RA+ cells excluded. On this clone itself: What it recognizes is unknown.

With 2 bases clipped from V and 3 bases from J, the junction kept 7 bases outside the gene matches. Germline CDR1 is SGHDT and CDR2 is YYEEEE. The CDR3 runs 15 residues. Running of the assay took place at deep level. Per the original data handling: Filtering of immunoSEQ junctional sequences could not match full-length read filtering. TCRdb keeps only in-frame clones here, not all; method: immunoSEQ multiplex PCR. V, J and clone size were drawn from that table, and D and trimming were deduced from the DNA. The sample yields around 1,900,000 clones, approximately 92% seen once. The chain carries TRBV5-6 and TRBJ2-7; 8 positions agree with TRBD1. The sequence derives from a man in his late teens or twenties in good health. Some clones in this sample may be carry-over from other donors' samples. The source material was naive CD8+ T cells from PBMCs. The DNA of the CDR3 is TGTGCCAGCAGCTTCGTCTTAGGACAGGGCTACGAGCAGTACTTC. It is translated as CASSFVLGQGYEQYF.